The 27 T cell receptor beta chains below all came from one sample that was sequenced in a study of cytomegalovirus exposure and HLA in healthy donors. Profiling relied on immunoSEQ multiplex PCR, and the TCRdb table lists in-frame clones only, not all of them. The data show about 95,000 clones, with about 85% seen just once and roughly 22% held by the top ten. The sample comprised PBMCs. These receptor sequences come from a man aged 18 to 29 in good health and CMV-seropositive.

There are a few counts of this clone. This chain connects TRBV28 to TRBJ1-2; 8 nucleotides agree with TRBD1. Trimming at V came to 3 bases and at J to 8 bases, leaving 5 bases not matched to a gene. The CDR3 is made up of 13 amino acids. Germline CDR1 reads MDHEN; CDR2 reads SYDVKM. CDR3 DNA: TGTGCCAGCAGTTTCGGACAGGGCGTCGGCTACACCTTC. This translates into CASSFGQGVGYTF.

In DNA, the CDR3 is TGTGCCAGCAGTGAATACAGGGAATATGGCTACACCTTC. It encodes CASSEYREYGYTF. V usage is TRBV2 and J usage is TRBJ1-2, with D possibly being TRBD1 (6 bases). This CDR3 has 13 residues. The germline CDR1 and CDR2 sequences are SNHLY and FYNNEI. Trimming pared 2 bases from V and 5 bases from J, leaving 9 bases between.

This sequence joins TRBV6-6 and TRBJ2-3; 11 bases match TRBD2. V shed 2 bases, J shed 2 bases, and the junction held 3 bases outside the gene matches. The CDR3 totals 16 residues. Germline assignment: CDR1 MNHNY and CDR2 SVGAGI (reference sequence). The CDR3 DNA sequence: TGTGCCAGCAGTTACCCGACTAGCGGGGCCACAGATACGCAGTATTTT. This gives the protein CASSYPTSGATDTQYF.

In its sample, this clone was seen a few times. The rearrangement uses TRBV6-5 and TRBJ1-1, with D possibly TRBD1 on 5 matching bases. The germline V gene has CDR1 MNHEY and CDR2 SVGAGI. V lost 3 bases to trimming and J lost 1 base, with 9 bases between them. The CDR3 extends over 14 amino acids. Here the CDR3 reads CASSYGTANTEAFF. Written as DNA, the CDR3 is TGTGCCAGCAGTTATGGGACTGCGAACACTGAAGCTTTCTTT.

V is TRBV4-1 and J is TRBJ2-5; 8 nucleotides agree with TRBD1. The CDR3 is made up of 17 amino acids. Trimming removed 1 base from V and 5 bases from J; junction bases left unmatched: 12. CDR1 is MGHRA and CDR2 is YSYEKL in the germline V gene. The CDR3: CASSQGPVRTGSETQYF. For the CDR3, the DNA is TGCGCCAGCAGCCAAGGTCCGGTGCGGACAGGGTCGGAGACCCAGTACTTC.

The CDR3, as DNA: TGTGCCAGCAGCCAACTCGGTCACCTCTCGAATAGCAATCAGCCCCAGCATTTT. Translating it yields CASSQLGHLSNSNQPQHF. The V gene is TRBV16, the J gene TRBJ1-5; D is undetermined. The V end was cut by 2 bases, the J end by 0 bases, with 17 bases between. Germline V lookup: CDR1 KGHSY, CDR2 FQNENV. The CDR3 runs to 18 residues.

This chain connects TRBV28 to TRBJ1-5; tentatively, D is TRBD1 (5 bases). This CDR3 has 16 residues. Germline V gene data show CDR1 as MDHEN and CDR2 as SYDVKM. V gave up 7 bases and J gave up 1 base, with 17 bases separating them. Here the CDR3 DNA reads TGTGCCAGCACAGCTTCCCCCCGGGGGAGCAATCAGCCCCAGCATTTT. Protein: CASTASPRGSNQPQHF.

The chain has TRBV11-2 and TRBJ2-5, with D maybe TRBD1 (5 bases). V lost 3 bases and J lost 5, with 10 bases in between. Germline V CDR1 and CDR2: SGHAT, FQNNGV. CDR3 length equals 13 residues. The CDR3 protein is CASSFRVWETQYF. CDR3 in DNA: TGTGCCAGCAGCTTCAGGGTGTGGGAGACCCAGTACTTC.

This clone was seen only once. The chain joins TRBV5-1 to TRBJ2-5, with 10 bases fitting TRBD1. The CDR3 covers 15 residues. The germline V gene has CDR1 SGHRS and CDR2 YFSETQ. Trimming removed 3 bases from V and 5 bases from J; junction bases left unmatched: 7. The CDR3 DNA sequence: TGCGCCAGCAGCTACCGGACAGGGGGGAAGGAGACCCAGTACTTC. It specifies CASSYRTGGKETQYF.

This chain connects TRBV18 to TRBJ1-1, with 7 bases lining up with TRBD1. The V and J ends lost 5 bases and 4 bases, in that order; junction bases with no gene match: 7. The CDR3 consists of 14 residues. Germline CDR1 is KGHSH and CDR2 is LQKENI. This CDR3 is CASSYQGGSTEAFF. The CDR3 DNA reads as TGTGCCAGCTCATATCAGGGGGGTAGCACTGAAGCTTTCTTT.

The V call is TRBV5-1, the J call TRBJ2-3; TRBD1 is a possible D gene (5 bases). This CDR3 contains 16 residues. Germline assignment: CDR1 SGHRS and CDR2 YFSETQ. V shed 0 bases and J shed 1 base, with 12 bases lying between them. The CDR3 DNA reads TGCGCCAGCAGCTTGGAACAGGCCGCTCGCACAGATACGCAGTATTTT. Its protein product is CASSLEQAARTDTQYF.

CDR3 residues: CASRTGMGLYNEQFF. As DNA, the CDR3 is TGTGCCAGCAGAACGGGGATGGGACTTTACAATGAGCAGTTCTTC. The V call is TRBV27, the J call TRBJ2-1; D may be TRBD2 (6 bases). The V end lost 6 bases, the J end lost 4 bases, and 16 bases lay between the germline ends. This CDR3 is built from 15 residues. Germline lookup yields CDR1 MNHEY and CDR2 SMNVEV (reference sequence).

The rearrangement uses TRBV30 and TRBJ2-7; 12 positions agree with TRBD2. Germline V gene sequence: CDR1 GTSNPN, CDR2 SVGIG (reference sequence). This CDR3 is built from 16 residues. J gave up 3 bases and V 0 bases, and 6 bases lay outside the gene matches. CDR3 sequence (DNA): TGTGCCTGGAGTGTACATTGGACTAGCGGGATCTACGAGCAGTACGTC. Encoded protein: CAWSVHWTSGIYEQYV.

The chain carries TRBV9 and TRBJ1-4; maybe TRBD1 (5 bases). The V and J ends lost 0 bases and 3 bases respectively, with 9 bases between them. Germline V CDR1 and CDR2: SGDLS, YYNGEE. The CDR3 runs to 15 residues. The CDR3 DNA reads as TGTGCCAGCAGCGTAGACCAGGGATCTAATGAAAAACTGTTTTTT. Amino acid sequence: CASSVDQGSNEKLFF.

The chain recombines TRBV25-1 with TRBJ2-1; a possible D gene is TRBD2 (6 bases). Trimming stripped 1 base from V and 5 bases from J, with 9 bases between. Germline V lookup: CDR1 MGHDK, CDR2 SYGVNS. This CDR3 is built from 14 residues. The CDR3 DNA reads as TGTGCCAGCAGTGAATTCTCTAGCGACAATGAGCAGTTCTTC. This codes for CASSEFSSDNEQFF.

This clone was seen a few times. The chain uses TRBV28 and TRBJ1-2; 8 bases fit TRBD1. Per the germline V gene, CDR1 is MDHEN and CDR2 is SYDVKM. With 2 bases clipped from V and 8 bases from J, the junction kept 16 bases outside the gene matches. The length of the CDR3 is 17 residues. This CDR3 reads CASSLASYGTGLGGYTF. Here the CDR3 DNA reads TGTGCCAGCAGTTTAGCCTCCTACGGGACAGGCCTTGGGGGCTACACCTTC.

This chain connects TRBV5-1 to TRBJ1-5; a possible D gene is TRBD1 (6 bases). The CDR3 runs to 15 residues. V lost 4 bases, J lost 3 bases, and 14 bases lay in between. Germline V gene data show CDR1 as SGHRS and CDR2 as YFSETQ. CDR3: CASSPGAGFNQPQHF. The DNA of the CDR3 is TGCGCCAGCAGCCCAGGGGCAGGCTTCAATCAGCCCCAGCATTTT.

V is TRBV7-2 and J is TRBJ2-3, with TRBD2 matching over 7 bases. This CDR3 region has 15 residues. Trimming cost V 5 bases and J 6 bases; bases outside gene matches: 11. Looked up from germline, CDR1 is SGHTA and CDR2 is FQGNSA. The CDR3 nucleotides read TGTGCCAGCAGCCAGAGGTCGGGACTACTGGATACGCAGTATTTT. Its protein product is CASSQRSGLLDTQYF.

V gene TRBV7-2 combines with J gene TRBJ2-2; a possible D gene is TRBD1 (5 bases). Germline V CDR1 and CDR2: SGHTA, FQGNSA. V was cut by 2 bases and J by 7 bases, with 8 bases left in between. The CDR3 has 13 residues. In DNA form, the CDR3 reads TGTGCCAGCAGCTTACAGCAGGGCGGGGAGCTGTTTTTT. Amino acid sequence: CASSLQQGGELFF.

The chain links TRBV25-1 to TRBJ1-1; D remains ambiguous. From germline, CDR1 is MGHDK and CDR2 SYGVNS. Trimming left V 3 bases short and J 5 bases short, with 10 bases between. The CDR3 loop spans 13 amino acids. CDR3 region: CASSELGGTEAFF. The CDR3 DNA reads as TGTGCCAGCAGTGAGCTAGGAGGGACTGAAGCTTTCTTT.

V and J are TRBV27 and TRBJ2-5; TRBD2 matches 8 bases. The CDR3 has 15 amino acids. Germline lookup yields CDR1 MNHEY and CDR2 SMNVEV (reference sequence). The V segment lost 3 bases and the J segment 2 bases; nucleotides outside the gene matches: 5. The CDR3 DNA follows: TGTGCCAGCAGTTTGTCGGGAGGGCTACAAGAGACCCAGTACTTC. This translates into CASSLSGGLQETQYF.

The chain employs TRBV7-2 and TRBJ1-1; 10 bases are a match to TRBD1. In germline, CDR1 is SGHTA, CDR2 FQGNSA. V lost 6 bases and J lost 4; bases outside the gene matches: 2. The CDR3 is 13 amino acids. The CDR3 sequence is CASSRTGGTEAFF. CDR3 nucleotide sequence: TGTGCCAGCAGTCGGACAGGGGGCACTGAAGCTTTCTTT.

The chain combines TRBV15 with TRBJ1-3, with D perhaps TRBD1 (6 bases). Germline values: CDR1 LNHNV, CDR2 YYDKDF (reference sequence). This CDR3 is 15 amino acids long. V gave up 1 base and J gave up 1 base, with 8 bases separating them. The CDR3 loop is CATSRGQGSGNTIYF. The CDR3 DNA reads TGTGCCACCAGCAGAGGGCAGGGGTCTGGAAACACCATATATTTT.

V gene TRBV11-2 combines with J gene TRBJ1-5, with D unresolved. The germline V and J ends were trimmed by 0 bases and 5 bases, with 8 bases remaining between them. Germline CDR1 SGHAT, CDR2 FQNNGV. The CDR3 runs to 14 residues. CDR3 residues: CASSLEGGYQPQHF. Written as DNA, the CDR3 is TGTGCCAGCAGCTTAGAAGGAGGGTATCAGCCCCAGCATTTT.

The chain has TRBV6-1 and TRBJ2-5; a weak D match, TRBD2 (5 bases). Germline V gene data show CDR1 as MNHNS and CDR2 as SASEGT. This CDR3 comprises 15 residues. V lost 5 bases, J lost 8 bases, and 21 bases lay in between. The CDR3 DNA reads TGTGCCAGCAGTATAACCGGAGGCTCATGGGGTACCCAGTACTTC. It yields the protein CASSITGGSWGTQYF.

The chain joins TRBV2 to TRBJ2-5; D may be TRBD2 (6 bases). From germline, CDR1 is SNHLY and CDR2 FYNNEI. Trimming cost V 3 bases and J 1 base, with 15 bases left between them. This CDR3 contains 16 residues. The CDR3 here is CASSDPAGGGQETQYF. The CDR3, as DNA: TGTGCCAGCAGTGACCCAGCGGGTGGGGGCCAAGAGACCCAGTACTTC.

V usage is TRBV28 and J usage is TRBJ1-1; possibly TRBD1 for D (6 bases). Trimming took 5 bases from V and 9 from J, leaving 31 bases between them. The CDR3 length is 18 residues. Germline V gene lookup returns CDR1 MDHEN and CDR2 SYDVKM. CDR3: CASSIGWYRASSAVKAFF. DNA for the CDR3: TGTGCCAGCAGTATAGGTTGGTACAGGGCTTCGTCCGCGGTCAAAGCTTTCTTT.